This TCR beta chain was sequenced in a study of response to subunit inactivated influenza vaccine. V lost 7 bases, J lost 1 base, and 21 bases lay in between. The CDR3 has 16 amino acids. The germline gives CDR1 SQVTM, CDR2 ANQGSEA. TCRdb itself ran the RT-PCR reads through MiXCR, one entry per CDR3 protein. Among under 550,000 distinct CDR3 sequences, 6.5% to 8% were seen once, and the ten largest hold approximately 13%. This clonotype originated in a man aged 50 to 69 who received an inactivated influenza vaccine. Source: PBMCs from blood, taken 23 to 25 months after vaccination. This chain uses TRBV29-1 with TRBJ2-3; D is possibly TRBD1 or TRBD2 (6 bases each). Written as DNA, the CDR3 is TGCAGCGGTGATGGGGGCTCGGGGGCCGGCACAGATACGCAGTATTTT. Translation: CSGDGGSGAGTDTQYF.